This T cell receptor (beta chain) was profiled in a study of OX40 agonist ivuxolimab in advanced cancers. Findings and caveats of the study: There were also nonresponders showing low normalized T-cell clonal expansion.

Repertoires were generated with immunoSEQ multiplex PCR, while TCRdb's copy carries only in-frame clones and drops some. Of some 65,000 clones listed, around 87% were seen once; the top ten hold around 2.2%. V was trimmed by 1 base and J by 0 bases, leaving 12 bases between them. The CDR3 is made up of 16 amino acids. Germline V gives CDR1 SGHTA, CDR2 FQGNSA. Turning to this clone: Its antigen remains unknown.

This TCR was sampled from an adult with an advanced solid tumor such as melanoma, head and neck, liver or kidney cancer. This sample comprised CD4+ or CD8+ T cells sorted from blood, obtained in a trial of the OX40 agonist ivuxolimab. The V and J genes are TRBV7-2 and TRBJ1-1; D is undetermined. CDR3 coding DNA: TGTGCCAGCAGCTTAGATCTAGAGATGATGAACACTGAAGCTTTCTTT. Encoded protein: CASSLDLEMMNTEAFF.